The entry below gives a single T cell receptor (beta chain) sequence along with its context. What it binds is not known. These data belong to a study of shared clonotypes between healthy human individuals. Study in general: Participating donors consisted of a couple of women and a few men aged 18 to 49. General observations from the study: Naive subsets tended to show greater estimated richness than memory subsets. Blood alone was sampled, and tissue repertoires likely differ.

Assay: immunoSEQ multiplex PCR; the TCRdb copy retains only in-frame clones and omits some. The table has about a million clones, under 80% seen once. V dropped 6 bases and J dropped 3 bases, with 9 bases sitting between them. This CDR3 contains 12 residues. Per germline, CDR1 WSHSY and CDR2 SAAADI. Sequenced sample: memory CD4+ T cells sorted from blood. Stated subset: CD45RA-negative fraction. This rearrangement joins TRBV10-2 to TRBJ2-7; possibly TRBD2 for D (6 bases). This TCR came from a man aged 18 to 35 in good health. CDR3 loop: CASRETSYEQYF. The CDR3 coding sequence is TGCGCCAGCAGAGAGACTAGCTACGAGCAGTACTTC.